This TCR beta chain is from a study of cytomegalovirus exposure and HLA in healthy donors (dated by TCRdb to about 2017). Looking at the study overall: In an earlier analysis of several hundred of the donors, 276 Gb of sequence data and 100 million or so unique TCR beta sequences from about 190 million T cells were reported. An early release that covered about 600 HLA-typed donors contained approximately 320 gigabases of sequencing data and 65 million to 100 million unique TCR sequences. Of the approximately 400 genotyped donors, roughly 85% fell in the genetic ancestry cluster associated with self-reported Caucasian donors. The study aimed to test whether signatures of past pathogen exposure could be identified by cataloging public T cell receptors. Using immunosequencing, the study profiled T cell repertoires from 640 or so subjects and related those repertoires to cytomegalovirus serostatus. Along with the roughly 670-subject first cohort, a separate validation cohort of over 90 different subjects was used. To predict cytomegalovirus infection status, the study brought together high-throughput TCR immunosequencing, statistical association of individual TCRs with disease status, and machine learning. To study patterns of TCR occurrence, a later analysis re-analyzed previously published TCR beta repertoires from several hundred donors and added high-resolution HLA genotyping. The later analysis used no new phenotypic data to find candidate immune exposures, relying instead on TCR beta sequences and their occurrence across donors. An earlier analysis of 587 of the donors used high-throughput TCR beta sequencing to judge whether each TCR beta V gene segment behaved as functional or pseudogenic. Donor age, sex, ethnicity and CMV serostatus were compiled alongside the repertoire data. In a later genetic analysis, genome-wide SNP genotypes for 398 of the 666 donors were used, and that subset was treated as a discovery cohort. Every discovery cohort repertoire had been produced on one sequencing platform. Class I and class II HLA loci were covered by the typing at four-digit resolution. The number of typed donors differed by locus: 629-630 for A, B, C, DRB1 and DQB1; approximately 520 for DQA1; roughly 600 for DPA1; and about 470 for DPB1. About five DR-DQ haplotypes were treated as single units for association and clustering because of strong linkage in the cohort. Across 398 genotyped donors of the cohort, an average of approximately 240,000 unique TCR beta nucleotide sequences per donor were sequenced, and roughly a sixth of those sequences were non-productive.

This clone was detected a few times. Its recognized antigen is unknown. Qualities for individual bases were not recorded, and no much larger clone is one base off. The cohort consisted of hundreds of healthy bone marrow donors. At the time of sampling, every cohort member was nominally healthy, though immune exposures that went unrecorded were likely present. The donor was CMV seropositive and was included in the group of 250 to 350 seropositive cohort members. Each donor provided a peripheral blood sample, and peripheral blood mononuclear cells were used for TCR beta sequencing. The Qiagen DNeasy Blood Extraction Kit was used to extract genomic DNA from the blood cell samples. The library was built by means of the immunoSEQ multiplex PCR assay. The multiplex PCR relied on a mix of 60 forward primers for TCR Vbeta segments and 13 reverse primers for TCR Jbeta segments. The CDR3 region of rearranged TCR beta genes was amplified from genomic DNA with a multiplex PCR assay. The Illumina HiSeq System was used to sequence the amplified TCR beta libraries as 87-base-pair reads. In the authors' own workflow: A later analysis counted approximately 74 million unique TCR beta chains across the 650 to 800 repertoires, and 9.5 million to 11 million of these chains were shared by at least two donors. Raw reads were error-corrected and collapsed into unique sequences with a nearest-neighbor algorithm that merged closely related sequences to remove PCR and sequencing errors. To assign V, D and J gene segments, CDR3 sequences were aligned to IMGT reference sequences. For a sequence to be retained, at least a six-nucleotide match to both a V gene segment and a J gene segment was required. Rearrangements were called productive when the CDR3 lacked stop codons and stayed in frame with V and J; all others were non-productive. Following IMGT convention, CDR3 was defined as the stretch from the second conserved V-encoded cysteine up to the conserved J-encoded phenylalanine. In an earlier analysis of 587 of the donors, sequences lacking an unambiguous match to a single V gene segment were excluded. In an earlier analysis of 450 to 750 of the donors, a V segment was called functional when productive rearrangements were above 56.7%, and segregating when the standard deviation between donors exceeded 5%. A statistical classification framework was built to diagnose cytomegalovirus status from the catalog of TCR beta chain sequences. In a later analysis, V and J genes were assigned by comparing TCR nucleotide sequences against IMGT/GENE-DB human TR gene sequences. The TCRdist pipeline was used in a later analysis to assign CDR3 sequences and most-parsimonious VDJ recombination scenarios. In a later analysis, every TCR beta chain was defined by the combination of its CDR3 amino acid sequence and its V-gene family, and reads without a unique V-gene family were dropped. As a way to deal with suspected cross-contamination and a sequencing artifact, a later analysis dropped approximately 590 nucleotide sequences that were highly shared and had low generation probability. A later analysis calculated a clonal expansion index for each public chain from normalized within-repertoire ranks of inferred template counts. A later analysis computed generation probabilities with a VDJ recombination model fitted to out-of-frame rearrangements, and checked the results against IGoR. Hypergeometric tests were used in a later analysis to score TCR-TCR, TCR-HLA and TCR-CMV co-occurrence, with a repertoire-size bias correction applied to the TCR pairs. In a later analysis, false discovery rates were estimated by permuting HLA or CMV assignments 20 times. A later analysis grouped co-occurring TCRs with DBSCAN, adding TCRdist sequence similarity when clustering within HLA-allele-positive subsets. Co-occurrence clustering excluded repertoires with fewer than 30,000 or more than 120,000 public chains, plus five with anomalous nucleotide sharing. TCRdb took over this immuneACCESS table, retaining in-frame rearrangements with V and J assigned. Such tables are incomplete; in checked studies, under half of the missing clones stem from an unresolved V gene, and the remainder is unexplained. V, J and clone size were drawn from that table, and D and trimming were deduced from the DNA. In this sample the table shows 100,000 to 150,000 clones, about 68% of which occur a single time. Together, the top ten hold 4% of the sample.

Results and caveats for the whole study, not just this receptor: In an earlier analysis of 450 to 750 of the donors, most TCR beta V segments appeared in productive rearrangements about 87% or about 30% of the time, broadly matching IMGT annotations. It was suggested by the authors that the approach could potentially be generalized to other disease states and immunological phenotypes. According to a later genetic analysis, donors in an Asian-associated ancestry cluster had fewer N-insertions in productive TCRs than the approximately 630-donor mean. In a later analysis, some 17,000 TCR beta sequences were associated with specific HLA alleles at a false discovery rate of 0.05. Assigning TCR associations to individual alleles was difficult when HLA alleles, especially DR and DQ, strongly co-occurred. Most TCR sequences were observed very rarely across donors, whereas some public TCRs were present in many individuals. For the cohort, immune exposure information was limited to CMV serostatus. An association between a missense DCLRE1C variant and V-gene and J-gene trimming of TCR beta chains was found in a later genetic analysis and replicated in an independent cohort. Compared with equally common non-associated chains, HLA-associated TCR beta chains in a later analysis were more clonally expanded and had lower generation probabilities. A group of highly shared sequence variants was considered likely to be a technical artifact of the sequencing pipeline. In vitro tests confirmed that a few of the cytomegalovirus-associated TCR beta chains recognize cytomegalovirus antigens. Because some donors lacked HLA typing at each locus, the association tests relied only on the typed subset. In a later analysis, several top co-occurrence clusters were reported to appear linked to parvovirus B19, influenza, CMV and Epstein-Barr virus. Roughly uniform sequencing depth across donors was assumed in presence/absence analyses, although this assumption may not hold. Because counts were too low, seventeen rarely observed V segments, including chromosome 9 orphons, were excluded from the earlier analysis of roughly 580 of the donors. In a later analysis, the rate of TCR association differed among HLA loci, with DRB1 alleles having the most associated TCRs and HLA-C alleles having the fewest. The study listed 170 or so TCR beta chains as associated with cytomegalovirus. The classifier was reported to diagnose cytomegalovirus status with high specificity and sensitivity in both the original cohort and the validation cohort. The 87-base-pair reads could not distinguish some IMGT-functional V segments, including TRBV6-2 and TRBV6-3, so those segments were excluded. Most CMV-associated TCR beta chains appeared to be HLA-restricted in a later analysis, and the HLA associations seemed to be driven largely by CMV exposure. In this cohort, only TCR beta chains were sequenced, and detectable features were limited by the absence of alpha or paired-chain data. A further reported finding was that TCR beta sequences accurately predicted the HLA-A and HLA-B alleles for most subjects in the first cohort. Correlated functional status among segregating V segments might be attributable to linkage disequilibrium, but an unknown experimental factor could not be ruled out.

The V and J ends are trimmed by 0 bases and 7 bases, leaving 19 bases between them. Looking up the germline V gene yields CDR1 SGHRS and CDR2 YFSETQ. Measured from the cysteine to the phenylalanine, the CDR3 is 17 residues long. Only the CDR3 region is kept as DNA, spanning 51 bases read in frame from base 1. This sequence originates from a man aged 40-55 years in good health and CMV-seropositive. Input material: PBMCs. In this chain, TRBV5-1 is recombined with TRBJ2-2; TRBD2 might be the D gene, on 5 matching bases. The CDR3 has the sequence CASSLEWPRGGGGELFF. The nucleotides are TGCGCCAGCAGCTTGGAATGGCCCCGGGGTGGCGGCGGGGAGCTGTTTTTT.